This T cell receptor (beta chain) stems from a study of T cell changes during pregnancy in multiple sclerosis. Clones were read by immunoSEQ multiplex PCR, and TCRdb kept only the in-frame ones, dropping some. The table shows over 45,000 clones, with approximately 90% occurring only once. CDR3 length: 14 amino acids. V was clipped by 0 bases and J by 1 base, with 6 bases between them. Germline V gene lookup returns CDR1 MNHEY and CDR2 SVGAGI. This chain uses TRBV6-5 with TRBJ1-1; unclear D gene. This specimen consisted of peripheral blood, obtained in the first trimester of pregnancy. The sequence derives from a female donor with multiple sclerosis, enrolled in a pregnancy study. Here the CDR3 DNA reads TGTGCCAGCAGTTACTCGAGAGGGAACACTGAAGCTTTCTTT. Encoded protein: CASSYSRGNTEAFF.